The clone carrying this TCR delta chain was counted only a few times. TCRdb called clones from the reads again using CATT. The sample shows more than 14,000 delta-chain clones, roughly 7.7% of them seen only once. This entry belongs to a study of gamma-delta chains in newborns, infants, children. This CDR3 region has 21 residues. Germline-derived CDR1 and CDR2 are GEAIGNYY and EKD. After removal of 3 bases from V and 0 bases from J, the junction contained 10 bases not matched to a gene. The chain is built from TRDV2 and TRDJ3, with 13 bases matching TRDD3. The material sequenced was blood. The TCR comes from a child who was a newborn, infant or young child, either healthy, febrile or measles-vaccinated (not recorded which). The CDR3 coding sequence is TGTGCCTGTGACTCGATTACTGGGGGATACGTAAGCTCCTGGGACACCCGACAGATGTTTTTC. This translates into CACDSITGGYVSSWDTRQMFF.